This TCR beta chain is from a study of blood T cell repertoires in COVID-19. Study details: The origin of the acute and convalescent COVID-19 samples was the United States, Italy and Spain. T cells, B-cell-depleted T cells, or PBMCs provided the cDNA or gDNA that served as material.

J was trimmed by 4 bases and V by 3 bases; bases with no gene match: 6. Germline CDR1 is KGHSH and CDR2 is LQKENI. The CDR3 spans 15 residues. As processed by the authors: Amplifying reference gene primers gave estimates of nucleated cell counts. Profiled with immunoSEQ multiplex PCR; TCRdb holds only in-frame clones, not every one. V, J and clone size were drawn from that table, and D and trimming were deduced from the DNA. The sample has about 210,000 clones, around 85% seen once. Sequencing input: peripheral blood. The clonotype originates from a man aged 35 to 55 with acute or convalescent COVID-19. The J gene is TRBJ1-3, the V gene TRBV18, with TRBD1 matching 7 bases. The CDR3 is CASSPDRLIGNTIYF. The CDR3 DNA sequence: TGTGCCAGCTCACCGGACAGGTTAATCGGAAACACCATATATTTT.